The next 27 T cell receptor beta chains were all read from a single sample in a study of blood T cells in healthy people across ages. Together with a sample-barcoded 5' primer, a J-beta primer mix was included in a second PCR lasting about 7 to 11 cycles. TCRdb reanalysed the 5' RACE reads using MiXCR and keeps one entry per CDR3 protein. The sample yields over 600,000 distinct CDR3 sequences, roughly three fifths seen once. The specimen was blood. These TCRs come from a man aged 40-49 years in good health.

This sequence joins TRBV5-1 and TRBJ1-5; unclear D gene. Trimming removed 3 bases from V and 4 bases from J, with 14 bases in between. Germline values: CDR1 SGHRS, CDR2 YFSETQ. This CDR3 comprises 15 residues. CDR3 nucleotide sequence: TGCGCCAGCAGCTCGGGTCCAGGCCTTAATCAGCCCCAGCATTTT. Protein sequence: CASSSGPGLNQPQHF.

CDR3 DNA: TGTGCCAGCAGCAAACACCGGTTGGTGGAAGCTTTCTTT. This encodes CASSKHRLVEAFF. The chain is built from TRBV21-1 and TRBJ1-1. TRBV21-1 is recorded as a pseudogene. CDR3 length equals 13 residues.

For the CDR3, the DNA is TGTGCCAGCAGCCTAAGACAGACGACCTACGAGCAGTACTTC. Amino acids: CASSLRQTTYEQYF. V is TRBV7-2 and J is TRBJ2-7; perhaps TRBD1 as D (5 bases). V was cut by 5 bases and J by 2 bases, with 13 bases left in between. CDR3 length equals 14 residues. In germline, CDR1 is SGHTA, CDR2 FQGNSA.

This rearrangement joins TRBV2 to TRBJ1-5; 10 nucleotides agree with TRBD1. CDR1 is SNHLY, CDR2 FYNNEI, per germline. V shed 6 bases and J 0 bases; nucleotides not matched to a gene: 14. The CDR3 extends over 19 amino acids. The CDR3 DNA reads TGTGCCAGCAGCGTAAACCGGGACAGGGGACCTACTAGCAATCAGCCCCAGCATTTT. Translating it yields CASSVNRDRGPTSNQPQHF.

V gene TRBV5-1 combines with J gene TRBJ2-1; D is tentatively TRBD1 or TRBD2 (5 bases each). Germline assignment: CDR1 SGHRS and CDR2 YFSETQ. The CDR3 is 14 residues long. Trimming removed 7 bases at V and 14 bases at J, with 25 bases between. In DNA, the CDR3 is TGCGCCAGCGGCCGGGACGATAACAGAGGCCAAAAGTTCTTC. Translation gives CASGRDDNRGQKFF. Variable domain in full (rest from reference TRBV5-1 and TRBJ2-1): KAGVTQTPRYLIKTRGQQVTLSCSPISGHRSVSWYQQTPGQGLQFLFEYFSETQRNKGNFPGRFSGRQFSNSRSEMNVSTLELGDSALYLCASGRDDNRGQKFFGPGTRLTVL.

The chain employs TRBV5-5 and TRBJ2-3; D call uncertain. The V end was cut by 4 bases, the J end by 5 bases, with 11 bases between. Looked up from germline, CDR1 is SGHKS and CDR2 is YYEKEE (reference sequence). The CDR3 length is 13 residues. CDR3 sequence (DNA): TGTGCCAGCAGCAGGCCAGCTGGAGATACGCAGTATTTT. This translates into CASSRPAGDTQYF.

Details on this clonotype: Its ends do not fully match the called genes, so a read error is possible. CDR3 nucleotide sequence: TGCGCCAGCGCGGAGACGAAAACCGGGGAGCTGTTTTTT. The encoded protein is CASAETKTGELFF. The genes are TRBV4-1 and TRBJ2-2; D is unresolved. Looked up from germline, CDR1 is MGHRA and CDR2 is YSYEKL. The length of the CDR3 is 13 residues.

The rearrangement links TRBV6-1 to TRBJ2-1, with D possibly matching TRBD2 (5 bases). V lost 4 bases to trimming and J lost 0 bases, with 16 bases between them. CDR1 is MNHNS, CDR2 SASEGT, per germline. The length of the CDR3 is 17 residues. The CDR3 is CASSVPPRTSSYNEQFF. CDR3 coding DNA: TGTGCCAGCAGTGTCCCTCCTAGGACTTCCTCCTACAATGAGCAGTTCTTC.

This chain links TRBV7-9 with TRBJ2-5; 7 positions agree with TRBD1. Germline assignment: CDR1 SEHNR and CDR2 FQNEAQ (reference sequence). The V gene end was trimmed by 4 bases and the J gene end by 0 bases; junction bases not matched to a gene: 2. The CDR3 runs to 14 residues. CDR3 nucleotides: TGTGCCAGCAGCTCGGGACAGTACCAAGAGACCCAGTACTTC. This sequence encodes CASSSGQYQETQYF.

As to this clonotype: Compared with germline, one end of the junction differs, possibly owing to a read error. The chain combines TRBV20-1 with TRBJ2-7; 7 bases line up with TRBD2. The germline CDR1 and CDR2 sequences are DFQATT and SNEGSKA (reference sequence). The CDR3 has 14 residues. CDR3 nucleotide sequence: TGCAGTACTAGTCCCGGGACTATCTCCTACGAGCAGTACTTC. Its translation: CSTSPGTISYEQYF.

The chain has TRBV12-3 or TRBV12-4 and TRBJ1-1; no clear D. The germline V and J ends were trimmed by 2 bases and 7 bases, with 8 bases remaining between them. There are 12 residues in the CDR3. CDR3 region: CASSLYGYEAFF. The CDR3 DNA follows: TGTGCCAGCAGTTTATACGGCTATGAAGCTTTCTTT.

The J gene is TRBJ1-1, the V gene TRBV27; D unclear. CDR3 size: 14 residues. Trimming removed 2 bases at V and 1 base at J, with 8 bases between. Germline loops: CDR1 MNHEY, CDR2 SMNVEV (reference sequence). As DNA, the CDR3 is TGTGCCAGCAGTTTAGCCAGAACGAACACTGAAGCTTTCTTT. Its protein product is CASSLARTNTEAFF.

The genes are TRBV12-3 or TRBV12-4 and TRBJ2-1, with 7 bases fitting TRBD2. This CDR3 is 14 amino acids long. V lost 0 bases to trimming and J lost 12 bases; unmatched junction nucleotides: 8. DNA of the CDR3: TGTGCCAGCAGTTTAGCGGGGGTGGCGGGAGCGCAGTTCTTC. Translation: CASSLAGVAGAQFF.

The DNA for the CDR3 is TGTGCCAGCAGCGTAGCAAGCCGACAGGGGGGAGCTGGCTACACCTTC. Translating it yields CASSVASRQGGAGYTF. The rearrangement uses TRBV9 and TRBJ1-2, with 9 bases that match TRBD1. Germline assignment: CDR1 SGDLS and CDR2 YYNGEE. V dropped 0 bases and J dropped 7; count of bases not matched to a gene: 10. There are 16 residues in the CDR3.

The rearrangement uses TRBV5-1 and TRBJ2-7, with D possibly being TRBD1 (5 bases). The CDR3 loop spans 14 amino acids. V was cut by 2 bases and J by 2 bases, with 11 bases left in between. The germline V gene has CDR1 SGHRS and CDR2 YFSETQ. The CDR3, as DNA: TGCGCCAGCAGCTTACAGGTGGAAACCTACGAGCAGTACTTC. This gives the protein CASSLQVETYEQYF. The full variable domain, its missing parts supplied by reference TRBV5-1 and TRBJ2-7, is KAGVTQTPRYLIKTRGQQVTLSCSPISGHRSVSWYQQTPGQGLQFLFEYFSETQRNKGNFPGRFSGRQFSNSRSEMNVSTLELGDSALYLCASSLQVETYEQYFGPGTRLTVT.

This clonotype has only a few counts. The chain is built from TRBV5-1 and TRBJ2-7, with a tentative D call TRBD2 (6 bases). The CDR3 contains 15 residues. The germline CDR1 and CDR2 sequences are SGHRS and YFSETQ. Trimming pared 3 bases from V and 2 bases from J, leaving 15 bases between. CDR3 amino acids: CASSSGGRNTYEQYF. The CDR3 nucleotides are TGCGCCAGCAGCTCCGGAGGGCGGAATACCTACGAGCAGTACTTC.

This rearrangement joins TRBV11-2 to TRBJ2-6, with TRBD1 as a possible D gene (6 bases). Germline-derived CDR1 and CDR2 are SGHAT and FQNNGV. The CDR3 runs 17 residues. V lost 8 bases to trimming and J lost 4 bases, with 21 bases between them. The CDR3 reads CASDGQLKPPGANVLTF. CDR3 bases: TGTGCCAGCGACGGACAGCTTAAACCACCGGGGGCCAACGTCCTGACTTTC.

This clonotype has just a few counts. The chain uses TRBV7-9 and TRBJ1-2, with TRBD1 as a possible D gene (5 bases). Looked up from germline, CDR1 is SEHNR and CDR2 is FQNEAQ (reference sequence). The CDR3 spans 15 residues. V lost 7 bases and J 7 bases, leaving 22 bases between the germline ends. This CDR3 is CASIWDSADGSGYTF. The CDR3 nucleotides are TGTGCCAGCATTTGGGACTCGGCAGATGGGAGTGGCTACACCTTC.

This clonotype was found a few times. The chain recombines TRBV24-1 with TRBJ2-5; the D is unclear. The germline gives CDR1 KGHDR, CDR2 SFDVKD. The CDR3 covers 13 residues. The V gene lost 6 bases and the J gene lost 2 bases, with 9 bases spanning the gap. The DNA for the CDR3 is TGTGCCACCAGTTCCACTGTACAAGAGACCCAGTACTTC. It is translated as CATSSTVQETQYF.

Ten or more counts support this clonotype. The V and J genes are TRBV28 and TRBJ2-6; weak D call: TRBD2 (5 bases). The V and J ends lost 4 bases and 1 base respectively, with 11 bases between them. From germline, CDR1 is MDHEN and CDR2 SYDVKM. This CDR3 is 16 amino acids long. In nucleotides, the CDR3 is TGTGCCAGCAGTTCCCCGGGATCTTCTGGGGCCAACGTCCTGACTTTC. It encodes CASSSPGSSGANVLTF.

Note on this clonotype: An end of the junction differs from the germline gene, which may be a read error. The genes are TRBV4-1 and TRBJ1-1; D unclear. Per the germline V gene, CDR1 is MGHRA and CDR2 is YSYEKL. The CDR3 runs 19 residues. CDR3 bases: TGCGCCAGCAGCCAAGATTATTGGGTAGCGGGAGGGCGTGTAGGTGAAGGTTTCTTT. This gives the protein CASSQDYWVAGGRVGEGFF.

The chain recombines TRBV7-9 with TRBJ2-3; 7 nucleotides agree with TRBD1. V dropped 2 bases and J dropped 0; count of bases not matched to a gene: 8. The V gene's germline CDR1 is SEHNR and CDR2 FQNEAQ (reference sequence). This CDR3 has 17 residues. The DNA for the CDR3 is TGTGCCAGCAGCTTATTCGGGGACAGCATTAGCACAGATACGCAGTATTTT. Translated: CASSLFGDSISTDTQYF.

On this clonotype: At one of its ends the junction is not consistent with the germline gene, which may arise from a read error. V is TRBV5-4 and J is TRBJ2-1, with D perhaps TRBD1 or TRBD2 (5 bases each). The CDR3 runs to 15 residues. Germline V lookup: CDR1 SGHNT, CDR2 YYREEE (reference sequence). Written as DNA, the CDR3 is TGTGCCAGCAGCCGTGACGTATCTGAGGGGAATGGGCAGTTCTTC. It codes for CASSRDVSEGNGQFF.

The chain couples TRBV28 to TRBJ2-2, with 14 bases fitting TRBD2. The V gene end was trimmed by 3 bases and the J gene end by 3 bases; junction bases not matched to a gene: 9. This CDR3 comprises 19 residues. Germline V gene sequence: CDR1 MDHEN, CDR2 SYDVKM. CDR3 sequence (DNA): TGTGCCAGCAGTTTGTCGACTAGCGGGAGGGCCGAGTACACCGGGGAGCTGTTTTTT. Translated, it gives CASSLSTSGRAEYTGELFF. Drawing the rest from reference TRBV28 and TRBJ2-2, the complete variable domain is DVKVTQSSRYLVKRTGEKVFLECVQDMDHENMFWYRQDPGLGLRLIYFSYDVKMKEKGDIPEGYSVSREKKERFSLILESASTNQTSMYLCASSLSTSGRAEYTGELFFGEGSRLTVL.

The chain uses TRBV7-6 and TRBJ2-3; the match to TRBD2 covers 7 bases. Trimming at V came to 5 bases and at J to 4 bases, leaving 15 bases not matched to a gene. Germline CDR1 is SGHVS and CDR2 is FNYEAQ. The CDR3 runs to 17 residues. The CDR3 here is CASSTSPGLVLADTQYF. CDR3 sequence (DNA): TGTGCCAGCAGCACCAGCCCTGGACTAGTCCTTGCAGATACGCAGTATTTT.

This clonotype was recorded a few times. The chain combines TRBV3-1 with TRBJ2-3, with no clear D. Germline-derived CDR1 and CDR2 are LGHDT and YNNKEL (reference sequence). CDR3 size: 18 residues. Deletions cut 0 bases from V and 0 bases from J, with 16 bases between. CDR3 nucleotides: TGTGCCAGCAGCCAAGATGATTTAGGTCTAGAGAGCACAGATACGCAGTATTTT. Translating gives CASSQDDLGLESTDTQYF.

This clonotype has more than one count but fewer than ten. The DNA of the CDR3 is TGCAGTGCTAGCGCATGGACCCCAGGAGATACGCAGTATTTT. Protein: CSASAWTPGDTQYF. The chain recombines TRBV20-1 with TRBJ2-3; no clear D gene. Trimming took 3 bases from V and 5 from J, leaving 15 bases between them. The CDR3 length is 14 residues. Germline V gene sequence: CDR1 DFQATT, CDR2 SNEGSKA (reference sequence).